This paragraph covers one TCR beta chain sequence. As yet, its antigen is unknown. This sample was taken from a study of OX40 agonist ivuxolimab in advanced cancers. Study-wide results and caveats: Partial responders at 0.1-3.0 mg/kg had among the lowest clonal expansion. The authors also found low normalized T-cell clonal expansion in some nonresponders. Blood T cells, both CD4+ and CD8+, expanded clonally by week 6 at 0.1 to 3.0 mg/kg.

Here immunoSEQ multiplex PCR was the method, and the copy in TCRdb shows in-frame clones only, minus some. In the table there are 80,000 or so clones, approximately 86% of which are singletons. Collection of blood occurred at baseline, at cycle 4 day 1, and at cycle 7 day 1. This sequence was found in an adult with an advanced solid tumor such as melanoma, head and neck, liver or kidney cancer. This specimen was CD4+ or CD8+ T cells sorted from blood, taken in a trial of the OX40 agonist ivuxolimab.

The CDR3 is CASSLAGKGAKNIQYF. The CDR3 DNA reads as TGTGCCAGCAGTTTAGCTGGGAAGGGGGCCAAAAACATTCAGTACTTC. The chain uses TRBV28 and TRBJ2-4; tentatively, D is TRBD1 (5 bases). Germline-derived CDR1 and CDR2 are MDHEN and SYDVKM. The CDR3 runs to 16 residues. V lost 2 bases to trimming and J lost 1 base, with 12 bases between them.